The 26 T cell receptor beta chains given below trace back to one sample, sequenced in a study of patients and donors after allogeneic stem cell transplantation. TCRdb reanalysed the RT-PCR reads using MiXCR and keeps one entry per CDR3 protein. The sample holds 150,000 to 200,000 distinct CDR3 sequences, approximately 31% seen once. The sequenced sample consisted of blood, either unsorted or a sorted T cell fraction (not recorded which). These receptors were obtained from a human donor who was either an allogeneic HSCT recipient or a stem cell or donor lymphocyte infusion donor (not recorded which). It is not recorded whose cells these are; they may come from a transplant donor.

This clonotype was seen at least ten times. J is TRBJ1-1 and V is TRBV7-2, with D perhaps matching TRBD1 (5 bases). The CDR3 contains 16 residues. Germline V lookup: CDR1 SGHTA, CDR2 FQGNSA. The germline V and J ends were trimmed by 5 bases and 0 bases, with 16 bases remaining between them. CDR3 in amino acids: CASSLGIAGMNTEAFF. As DNA, the CDR3 is TGTGCCAGCAGCCTAGGGATAGCAGGGATGAACACTGAAGCTTTCTTT.

This rearrangement joins TRBV12-3 or TRBV12-4 to TRBJ1-5, with TRBD1 as a possible D gene (6 bases). This CDR3 comprises 16 residues. Trimming removed 3 bases from V and 5 bases from J, with 17 bases in between. The CDR3, as DNA: TGTGCCAGCAGTTTCTATATCGCCAGGGGCCATCAGCCCCAGCATTTT. Amino acids: CASSFYIARGHQPQHF.

The CDR3 coding sequence is TGTGCCAGCTCCTCCCTGGACTCCTCTCGAAAGGGGCAGTACTTC. Protein: CASSSLDSSRKGQYF. The rearrangement uses TRBV27 and TRBJ2-7; possible D gene TRBD2, 5 bases. The CDR3 runs to 15 residues. The germline CDR1 and CDR2 sequences are MNHEY and SMNVEV (reference sequence). V dropped 8 bases and J dropped 9 bases, with 26 bases sitting between them.

Many counts were recorded for this clonotype. The chain joins TRBV7-8 to TRBJ2-3; 9 positions match TRBD2. The length of the CDR3 is 17 residues. V lost 1 base, J lost 4 bases, and 9 bases stayed unmatched. Germline CDR1 reads SGHVS; CDR2 reads FQNEAQ. CDR3 amino acids: CASSLGPAGGGPDTQYF. As DNA, the CDR3 is TGTGCCAGCAGCTTAGGTCCTGCGGGGGGGGGCCCAGATACGCAGTATTTT.

The chain recombines TRBV12-3 or TRBV12-4 with TRBJ1-5; D not certain. V lost 3 bases, J lost 6 bases, and 12 bases lay in between. This CDR3 is 14 amino acids long. The CDR3 loop reads CASSLFPGGQPQHF. For the CDR3, the DNA is TGTGCCAGCAGTTTGTTCCCCGGCGGTCAGCCCCAGCATTTT.

This clonotype has more than one count but fewer than ten. V gene TRBV7-6 combines with J gene TRBJ2-1; no firm D call. This CDR3 contains 13 residues. Germline V lookup: CDR1 SGHVS, CDR2 FNYEAQ. V lost 5 bases and J 0 bases, leaving 5 bases between the germline ends. In DNA form, the CDR3 reads TGTGCCAGCAGCCCAAGCTCCTACAATGAGCAGTTCTTC. This sequence encodes CASSPSSYNEQFF. The full variable domain, rest sourced from reference TRBV7-6 and TRBJ2-1, is GAGVSQSPRYKVTKRGQDVALRCDPISGHVSLYWYRQALGQGPEFLTYFNYEAQQDKSGLPNDRFSAERPEGSISTLTIQRTEQRDSAMYRCASSPSSYNEQFFGPGTRLTVL.

CDR3 protein: CSASGRLLGYNEQFF. The DNA of the CDR3 is TGCAGTGCTAGCGGGAGGCTTTTAGGCTACAATGAGCAGTTCTTC. The chain joins TRBV20-1 to TRBJ2-1, with 7 bases fitting TRBD2. The V gene end was trimmed by 3 bases and the J gene end by 3 bases; junction bases not matched to a gene: 8. In germline, CDR1 is DFQATT, CDR2 SNEGSKA (reference sequence). The CDR3 sequence is 15 residues long.

This clonotype was found once. The gene calls are TRBV24-1 and TRBJ2-1; 13 nucleotides line up with TRBD2. The ends lost 4 bases at V and 9 bases at J; junction bases unmatched: 5. Germline assignment: CDR1 KGHDR and CDR2 SFDVKD. CDR3 length: 15 amino acids. For the CDR3, the DNA is TGTGCCACCAGTGACGCAACTAGCGGGAGGGGTGAGCAGTTCTTC. This gives the protein CATSDATSGRGEQFF.

This clonotype was counted between two and nine times. The rearrangement links TRBV27 to TRBJ2-5; 9 bases agree with TRBD2. Unmatched junction bases numbered 5, after V lost 7 bases and J lost 5 bases. CDR3 size: 13 residues. CDR1 and CDR2 (germline): MNHEY, SMNVEV (reference sequence). CDR3 amino acids: CASKKGLAETQYF. The CDR3 DNA follows: TGTGCCAGCAAGAAGGGACTAGCTGAGACCCAGTACTTC.

This clonotype has a handful of counts. The chain has TRBV15 and TRBJ2-7; D is undetermined. V lost 1 base to trimming and J lost 7 bases, with 11 bases between them. The CDR3 contains 13 residues. Germline V lookup: CDR1 LNHNV, CDR2 YYDKDF (reference sequence). CDR3 sequence reads: CATSRVDRVEQYF. DNA for the CDR3: TGTGCCACCAGCAGAGTGGACCGAGTGGAGCAGTACTTC.

This clonotype was observed a handful of times. The chain combines TRBV6-5 with TRBJ1-5; the D gene is possibly TRBD1 (5 bases). Between the trimmed V and J ends, which lost 2 bases and 8 bases, there was a span of 10 bases. Per the germline V gene, CDR1 is MNHEY and CDR2 is SVGAGI. This CDR3 is built from 13 residues. DNA for the CDR3: TGTGCCAGCAGTTACCAGGGTAGGGAGCCCCAGCATTTT. Encoded protein: CASSYQGREPQHF.

The gene calls are TRBV29-1 and TRBJ1-4, with unresolved D. CDR1 is SQVTM, CDR2 ANQGSEA, per germline. Trimming pared 4 bases from V and 8 bases from J, leaving 14 bases between. The CDR3 spans 13 residues. The CDR3 reads CSVGRAGGEKLFF. The CDR3 coding sequence is TGCAGCGTTGGTAGGGCGGGCGGGGAAAAACTGTTTTTT.

This clonotype was seen a few times. CDR3 DNA sequence: TGCGCCAGCAGCCCGGACAGCTCCCGTGCCTATAATTCACCCCTCCACTTT. This gives the protein CASSPDSSRAYNSPLHF. This rearrangement joins TRBV5-1 to TRBJ1-6; tentative D call: TRBD1 (6 bases). Germline values: CDR1 SGHRS, CDR2 YFSETQ. The CDR3 extends over 17 amino acids. Trimming stripped 4 bases from V and 2 bases from J, with 16 bases between.

This clonotype has more than one count but fewer than ten. The V gene is TRBV29-1, the J gene TRBJ1-4; a weak D match, TRBD1 (6 bases). The V end lost 5 bases, the J end lost 8 bases, and 21 bases lay between the germline ends. The length of the CDR3 is 15 residues. The V gene's germline CDR1 is SQVTM and CDR2 ANQGSEA. The CDR3 coding sequence is TGCAGCGTTTTACAGGGACGGTCCCCCGGAGAAAAACTGTTTTTT. As protein: CSVLQGRSPGEKLFF.

The rearrangement links TRBV5-1 to TRBJ1-4; D remains unclear. Trimming removed 0 bases at V and 7 bases at J, with 13 bases between. CDR3 length: 15 residues. Germline V lookup: CDR1 SGHRS, CDR2 YFSETQ. CDR3: CASSLAEGGGEKLFF. For the CDR3, the DNA is TGCGCCAGCAGCTTGGCAGAGGGAGGAGGTGAAAAACTGTTTTTT.

This clonotype has only a few counts. The chain's CDR3 is CASSLDMGQFFNSPLHF. The DNA for the CDR3 is TGTGCCAGCAGCTTAGATATGGGACAGTTCTTTAATTCACCCCTCCACTTT. The chain couples TRBV7-8 to TRBJ1-6; TRBD1 matches 7 bases. The V and J ends lost 1 base and 6 bases, in that order; junction bases with no gene match: 9. Germline CDR1 SGHVS, CDR2 FQNEAQ. This CDR3 spans 17 amino acids.

A few counts support this clonotype. This chain connects TRBV6-2 or TRBV6-3 to TRBJ2-7, with a tentative D call TRBD2 (6 bases). V lost 9 bases to trimming and J lost 2 bases, with 8 bases between them. In germline, CDR1 is MNHEY, CDR2 SVGEGT. The CDR3 sequence is 11 residues long. In DNA form, the CDR3 reads TGTGCCAGTGGACTAACCTACGAGCAGTACTTC. Its protein is CASGLTYEQYF.

This clonotype was seen a few times. The V gene is TRBV20-1, the J gene TRBJ2-1; possibly TRBD2 for D (5 bases). The germline V gene has CDR1 DFQATT and CDR2 SNEGSKA (reference sequence). Trimming took off 2 bases at V and 7 bases at J, with 12 bases between the two ends. The CDR3 has 13 residues. The CDR3 is CSARSLGENEQFF. The CDR3 DNA reads TGCAGTGCTAGAAGCCTCGGGGAAAATGAGCAGTTCTTC.

CDR3 amino acids: CASSLGQGRTDTQYF. In nucleotides, the CDR3 is TGTGCCAGCAGCCTGGGACAGGGGCGCACAGATACGCAGTATTTT. This rearrangement joins TRBV7-3 to TRBJ2-3, with 10 positions matching TRBD1. This CDR3 comprises 15 residues. Unmatched junction bases numbered 3, after V lost 5 bases and J lost 1 base. CDR1 SGHTA and CDR2 FQGTGA come from the germline V gene.

This clonotype showed up many times. J is TRBJ1-5 and V is TRBV6-2 or TRBV6-3, with TRBD1 as a possible D gene (5 bases). The CDR3 spans 15 residues. CDR1 and CDR2 from the germline V gene are MNHEY and SVGEGT. V lost 8 bases to trimming and J lost 3 bases, with 17 bases between them. DNA for the CDR3: TGTGCCAGCTCCGTGTGGGCAGGGTACAATCAGCCCCAGCATTTT. It is translated as CASSVWAGYNQPQHF.

As for this clonotype: Relative to the germline gene, one junction end is altered; a read error may explain this. The chain recombines TRBV5-6 with TRBJ2-7; either TRBD1 or TRBD2 may fit D (5 bases each). The V gene's germline CDR1 is SGHDT and CDR2 YYEEEE. This CDR3 spans 12 amino acids. CDR3 coding DNA: TGTGCCAGCAGCTGGGGACGGACCGGCGGTGACTTC. This encodes CASSWGRTGGDF.

This clonotype was counted between two and nine times. This rearrangement joins TRBV30 to TRBJ2-1; TRBD1 might be the D (6 bases). CDR1 and CDR2 (germline): GTSNPN, SVGIG (reference sequence). The CDR3 sequence is 14 residues long. V dropped 3 bases and J dropped 6 bases, with 15 bases sitting between them. The CDR3, as DNA: TGTGCCTGGAGATGGGGGCCCCTAGGCAATGAGCAGTTCTTC. This encodes CAWRWGPLGNEQFF.

This rearrangement joins TRBV6-2 or TRBV6-3 to TRBJ2-2, with D perhaps assigned TRBD1 or TRBD2 (5 bases each). Germline CDR1 and CDR2: MNHEY and SVGEGT. This CDR3 region has 13 residues. Trimming left V 5 bases short and J 5 bases short, with 9 bases between. CDR3 DNA: TGTGCCAGCAGTGGGACCAAAACCGGGGAGCTGTTTTTT. Its protein product is CASSGTKTGELFF.

This clonotype has just a few counts. The chain couples TRBV10-3 to TRBJ2-3; TRBD1 is a possible D gene (6 bases). Germline CDR1 and CDR2: ENHRY and SYGVKD. V lost 3 bases, J lost 6 bases, and 10 bases lay in between. The CDR3 contains 13 residues. The CDR3 reads CAISEEQGDTQYF. CDR3 sequence (DNA): TGTGCCATCAGTGAAGAACAGGGCGATACGCAGTATTTT.

This clonotype was seen a few times. The V gene is TRBV14, the J gene TRBJ2-5; D not resolved. CDR3 length: 14 residues. The V and J ends lost 3 bases and 0 bases respectively, with 8 bases between them. CDR1 and CDR2 (germline): SGHDN, FVKESK. The CDR3 nucleotides read TGTGCCAGCAGCCAGTGGGTAAACCAAGAGACCCAGTACTTC. Translated, it gives CASSQWVNQETQYF.

The chain combines TRBV9 with TRBJ2-7; D ambiguous. The CDR3 consists of 13 residues. Per germline, CDR1 SGDLS and CDR2 YYNGEE. V lost 3 bases and J 3 bases, leaving 10 bases between the germline ends. The CDR3 protein is CASSAPGVYEQYF. In nucleotides, the CDR3 is TGTGCCAGCAGCGCCCCAGGAGTCTACGAGCAGTACTTC.